The source of this TCR beta chain is a study of T cell responses to AZD1222 COVID-19 vaccine. This CDR3 contains 12 residues. The germline CDR1 and CDR2 sequences are LNHDA and SQIVND (reference sequence). The V gene lost 4 bases and the J gene lost 7 bases, with 10 bases spanning the gap. Using immunoSEQ multiplex PCR, the repertoire was profiled, and TCRdb retains in-frame clones only, with some absent. The data show 150,000 to 200,000 clones, with around nine tenths seen just once and 1.5% to 2% held by the top ten. The rearrangement uses TRBV19 and TRBJ1-1; D remains ambiguous. The clonotype was recovered from an adult in good health. The starting material was peripheral blood, obtained on day 0 of AZD1222 vaccination. The CDR3 nucleotides read TGTGCCAGTAGTACCACCCCCCTTGAAGCTTTCTTT. Amino acid sequence: CASSTTPLEAFF.